A single T cell receptor beta chain is shown here with its context. The data stem from a study of blood T cell repertoires in COVID-19. Across the study: Both acute and convalescent COVID-19 samples were obtained from the United States, Italy and Spain.

Authors' processing steps: Estimates of nucleated cell counts were drawn from the amplification of reference gene primers. Produced via immunoSEQ multiplex PCR; TCRdb's table is partial and in-frame only. V and J calls and clone size are given by that table; D and trimming were obtained from the DNA. Here the sample spans approximately 220,000 clones, about 80% being singletons. Germline V gene sequence: CDR1 ENHRY, CDR2 SYGVKD. V shed 0 bases and J 0 bases; nucleotides not matched to a gene: 4. The CDR3 has 16 residues. V usage is TRBV10-3 and J usage is TRBJ2-5; TRBD2 aligns across 7 bases. The sequenced material came from peripheral blood. This receptor was identified in a woman in her twenties or thirties who had recovered from COVID-19. The CDR3 is CAISESASGDQETQYF. The CDR3 nucleotides are TGTGCCATCAGTGAGTCGGCTAGCGGAGACCAAGAGACCCAGTACTTC.